This TCR beta chain was profiled in a study of cytomegalovirus exposure and HLA in healthy donors. Study-wide background: Earlier sequencing of some 190 million T cells yielded roughly 100 million unique TCR beta sequences.

Regarding this clone: Its specificity is not known.

Study-level results: Diagnosis of cytomegalovirus status made by the classifier reportedly showed high specificity and sensitivity. Altogether, around 160 TCR beta chains were recorded as cytomegalovirus-associated. Despite most TCR sequences being rare, some public TCRs occurred in many donors.

PCR involved 60 Vbeta and 13 Jbeta primers. TCRdb keeps only in-frame clones here, not all; method: immunoSEQ multiplex PCR. The table includes 150,000 to 200,000 clones, approximately 71% detected once. V was cut by 1 base and J by 2 bases, with 12 bases left in between. The CDR3 is 15 residues long. Germline-derived CDR1 and CDR2 are SGHRS and YFSETQ. This clonotype was obtained from a male donor in good health and CMV-seronegative. V is TRBV5-1 and J is TRBJ2-5; TRBD1 might be the D (6 bases). Source material: PBMCs. The CDR3 sequence is CASSLFQGQQETQYF. DNA of the CDR3: TGCGCCAGCAGCTTGTTCCAGGGACAACAAGAGACCCAGTACTTC.